This T cell receptor (beta chain) was obtained from a study of Graves' ophthalmopathy and Graves' hyperthyroidism. Trimming at V came to 5 bases and at J to 7 bases, leaving 4 bases not matched to a gene. This CDR3 comprises 13 residues. CDR1 and CDR2 (germline): MDHEN, SYDVKM. Many counts were recorded for this clonotype. Scientists amplified the TCR beta CDR3 regions from RNA transcripts. Following a first-round RT-PCR that used HTBI primers, a second-round multiplex PCR was carried out. TCRdb ran MiXCR on the multiplex PCR reads and lists one entry per CDR3 protein. Of 200,000 to 250,000 distinct CDR3 sequences in the sample, 25% to 30% were seen once.

This chain joins TRBV28 and TRBJ2-2, with 7 bases lining up with TRBD1. This TCR was recovered from a man aged 45-60 years with Graves' ophthalmopathy. Specimen: peripheral blood. The CDR3 reads CASSITGVGELFF. Here the CDR3 DNA reads TGTGCCAGCAGTATAACAGGGGTCGGGGAGCTGTTTTTT. Variable domain in full (rest from reference TRBV28 and TRBJ2-2): DVKVTQSSRYLVKRTGEKVFLECVQDMDHENMFWYRQDPGLGLRLIYFSYDVKMKEKGDIPEGYSVSREKKERFSLILESASTNQTSMYLCASSITGVGELFFGEGSRLTVL.